This TCR beta chain was captured by sequencing in a study of CD8+ T cells in alopecia areata. Following extraction, RNA underwent reverse transcription to cDNA, which served as the sequencing template. Profiling relied on immunoSEQ multiplex PCR, and the TCRdb table lists in-frame clones only, not all of them. Here the sample spans 170,000 or so clones, around 50% being singletons. V shed 4 bases and J shed 0 bases, with 13 bases lying between them. CDR3 length: 16 residues. Germline V gene sequence: CDR1 SGHDT, CDR2 YYEEEE. The clonotype was recovered from a human donor with alopecia areata. The sequencing used CD4+ T cells sorted from blood, collected at week 0. This chain uses TRBV5-6 with TRBJ1-4; possibly TRBD1 for D (6 bases). CDR3 sequence: CASSTDGGTTNEKLFF. CDR3 sequence (DNA): TGTGCCAGCAGCACCGACGGGGGCACAACTAATGAAAAACTGTTTTTT.